This T cell receptor (beta chain) was documented in a study of blood T cell repertoires in COVID-19. The overall study: Sites in the United States, Italy and Spain provided acute and convalescent COVID-19 samples. Nucleic acid was either cDNA or gDNA, and it came from T cells, B-cell-depleted T cells, or PBMCs.

V lost 6 bases to trimming and J lost 4 bases, with 7 bases between them. This CDR3 region has 11 residues. Germline-derived CDR1 and CDR2 are DFQATT and SNEGSKA (reference sequence). Original methodology: Amplification of reference gene primers was used by the study to estimate nucleated cell counts. The data were produced by immunoSEQ multiplex PCR, yet TCRdb's version contains in-frame clones alone and is incomplete. For V, J and clone size, that table is used; D and trimming come from the DNA. The data show about 200,000 clones, with more than 85% seen just once and around 0.84% held by the top ten.

The rearrangement links TRBV20-1 to TRBJ2-1, with D uncertain. The source material was peripheral blood. The receptor was derived from a man in his fifties or sixties with COVID-19, enrolled during active disease. CDR3 amino acids: CSALFYNEQFF. CDR3 nucleotides: TGCAGTGCCCTCTTTTACAATGAGCAGTTCTTC.